This TCR beta chain was found in a study of T cell repertoires in cytomegalovirus infection. Study-wide background: Recently described HLA-C-restricted plus well-studied HLA-B-restricted CMV epitopes were used. Carrying CMV and the relevant HLA type showed in public TCR beta signatures.

Note on this clonotype: Antigen specificity is unknown.

Study observations and caveats: Dominating the ex vivo response were HLA-C-restricted CMV-specific TCR beta clonotypes. Public TCR beta family frequency separated CMV-and-HLA carriers, including in an independent cohort.

TCRdb processed the reads anew with MiXCR; each CDR3 protein has one entry. Among about 400,000 distinct CDR3 sequences listed, about 35% were seen once. This receptor was taken from a human donor in good health (CMV status not recorded). Some clones in this sample may be carry-over from other donors' samples. Sequencing used cultured PBMCs, obtained from culture after CMV antigen stimulation.

As DNA, the CDR3 is TGTGCCAGCAGTTACCTTTCTCCGAGGGATACGCAGTATTTT. It encodes CASSYLSPRDTQYF. The J gene is TRBJ2-3, the V gene TRBV6-5; D uncertain. This CDR3 spans 14 amino acids. The germline CDR1 and CDR2 sequences are MNHEY and SVGAGI. Trimming removed 2 bases from V and 6 bases from J, with 12 bases in between.